Presented here are 19 T cell receptor beta chains from one specimen sequenced in a study of cytomegalovirus exposure and HLA in healthy donors. The PCR made use of 60 Vbeta and 13 Jbeta primers. Generated by immunoSEQ multiplex PCR, the TCRdb table keeps only in-frame clones and is missing some. The sample lists 170,000 or so clones; 84% were seen once. Sequences were obtained from PBMCs. These receptors originate from a man in his fifties or sixties in good health and CMV-seropositive.

V usage is TRBV18 and J usage is TRBJ2-7; 7 positions match TRBD1. J lost 4 bases, V lost 1 base, and 10 bases had no gene match. The CDR3 totals 16 residues. Germline values: CDR1 KGHSH, CDR2 LQKENI. The DNA for the CDR3 is TGTGCCAGCTCACCACTCCCAGGGACAGATATGTACGAGCAGTACTTC. This sequence encodes CASSPLPGTDMYEQYF.

DNA for the CDR3: TGTGCCAGCAGCGTAGATAGAGGGGGCCGTGCTGGAAACACCATATATTTT. Protein sequence: CASSVDRGGRAGNTIYF. The chain combines TRBV9 with TRBJ1-3, with 7 nucleotides matching TRBD1. The germline V gene encodes CDR1 SGDLS and CDR2 YYNGEE. V shed 0 bases, J shed 2 bases, and the junction held 8 bases outside the gene matches. The CDR3 contains 17 residues. Filled out from reference TRBV9 and TRBJ1-3, the complete variable domain reads DSGVTQTPKHLITATGQRVTLRCSPRSGDLSVYWYQQSLDQGLQFLIQYYNGEERAKGNILERFSAQQFPDLHSELNLSSLELGDSALYFCASSVDRGGRAGNTIYFGEGSWLTVV.

The chain employs TRBV10-3 and TRBJ1-5, with 8 bases that match TRBD1. Germline values: CDR1 ENHRY, CDR2 SYGVKD. The CDR3 has 13 residues. V lost 6 bases, J lost 4 bases, and 2 bases stayed unmatched. CDR3 bases: TGTGCCATCAGGGGGGACAGGAATCAGCCCCAGCATTTT. Protein: CAIRGDRNQPQHF.

The chain couples TRBV7-6 to TRBJ2-7, with 13 nucleotides matching TRBD2. In germline, CDR1 is SGHVS, CDR2 FNYEAQ. The CDR3 sequence is 17 residues long. J was trimmed by 3 bases and V by 1 base; bases with no gene match: 6. The CDR3 sequence is CASSLGLAGGNDYEQYV. The CDR3 DNA follows: TGTGCCAGCAGCTTAGGACTAGCGGGAGGTAATGACTACGAGCAGTACGTC.

V is TRBV19 and J is TRBJ2-7, with TRBD1 matching 7 bases. This CDR3 is built from 15 residues. V shed 7 bases and J 3 bases; nucleotides not matched to a gene: 12. Germline V gives CDR1 LNHDA, CDR2 SQIVND (reference sequence). The CDR3 region is CASNEGAPRYYEQYF. The CDR3 bases are TGTGCCAGTAACGAGGGGGCACCTAGGTACTACGAGCAGTACTTC.

There are a few counts of this clone. J is TRBJ2-2 and V is TRBV7-3; possible D gene TRBD2, 5 bases. This CDR3 spans 13 amino acids. Trimming cost V 3 bases and J 7 bases, with 9 bases left between them. Germline V gene sequence: CDR1 SGHTA, CDR2 FQGTGA. The CDR3 protein is CASSFGLSGELFF. CDR3 nucleotide sequence: TGTGCCAGCAGCTTTGGACTGAGCGGGGAGCTGTTTTTT.

Only one count was recorded for this clone. CDR3 region: CASSFMGLSYNEQFF. CDR3 sequence (DNA): TGTGCCAGCAGTTTCATGGGACTCTCTTACAATGAGCAGTTCTTC. V usage is TRBV28 and J usage is TRBJ2-1; possible D gene TRBD2, 6 bases. V was clipped by 3 bases and J by 4 bases, with 13 bases between them. The CDR3 length is 15 residues. Germline-derived CDR1 and CDR2 are MDHEN and SYDVKM.

V gene TRBV6-5 combines with J gene TRBJ2-7, with 9 bases fitting TRBD1. CDR1 and CDR2 (germline): MNHEY, SVGAGI. The V segment lost 4 bases and the J segment 5 bases; nucleotides outside the gene matches: 6. This CDR3 has 14 residues. The chain's CDR3 is CASSSDRGNNEQYF. The CDR3 bases are TGTGCCAGCAGTTCGGACAGGGGTAACAACGAGCAGTACTTC.

The V call is TRBV4-1, the J call TRBJ2-2; TRBD2 aligns across 9 bases. The CDR3 spans 16 residues. The germline gives CDR1 MGHRA, CDR2 YSYEKL. Germline trimming cut 2 bases from V and 6 bases from J; bases unmatched to any gene: 7. As DNA, the CDR3 is TGCGCCAGCAGCCAATTTAGCGGGAGCTGGGCCGGGGAGCTGTTTTTT. The encoded protein is CASSQFSGSWAGELFF.

This chain connects TRBV7-9 to TRBJ2-2, with a possible D match to TRBD2 (6 bases). Germline CDR1 reads SEHNR; CDR2 reads FQNEAQ (reference sequence). The CDR3 length is 14 residues. V was pared by 1 base and J by 11 bases, with 14 bases between. The CDR3 protein is CASSLGLATIELFF. The CDR3 coding sequence is TGTGCCAGCAGCTTAGGGCTAGCGACCATCGAGCTGTTTTTT.

The genes are TRBV6-5 and TRBJ2-5; 9 bases match TRBD1. The J call may not be correct, given that the DNA end is closer to TRBJ2-7. CDR3 size: 14 residues. CDR1 is MNHEY and CDR2 is SVGAGI in the germline V gene. The CDR3 loop reads CASRPGTGSYEQYF. Written as DNA, the CDR3 is TGTGCCAGCAGACCCGGGACAGGGTCCTACGAGCAGTACTTC.

This clone was found once. This rearrangement joins TRBV21-1 to TRBJ2-7; the table's D call TRBD1 went unverified against the DNA. TRBV21-1 is tagged as a pseudogene. The CDR3 has 14 residues. This CDR3 is CASSIRKSSYEQYV. The CDR3 region has the DNA TGTGCCAGCAGCATCAGGAAAAGCTCCTACGAGCAGTACGTC.

Written as DNA, the CDR3 is TGTGCCAGCAGCTTTTCCCTCGCAGGCACACGCTACGAGCAGTACTTC. It is translated as CASSFSLAGTRYEQYF. The chain combines TRBV5-6 with TRBJ2-7; no firm D call. Germline values: CDR1 SGHDT, CDR2 YYEEEE. Trimming took 2 bases from V and 3 from J, leaving 18 bases between them. This CDR3 contains 16 residues.

This clone was picked up a small number of times. This chain connects TRBV29-1 to TRBJ2-3; TRBD1 matches 12 bases. This CDR3 has 17 amino acids. The germline V gene has CDR1 SQVTM and CDR2 ANQGSEA. V lost 7 bases and J lost 6; bases outside the gene matches: 17. The CDR3 protein is CSALPGQGAGSHDTQYF. For the CDR3, the DNA is TGCAGCGCCTTACCGGGACAGGGGGCTGGGTCCCATGATACGCAGTATTTT.

J is TRBJ2-1 and V is TRBV29-1; D is possibly TRBD1 (6 bases). Germline V gene data show CDR1 as SQVTM and CDR2 as ANQGSEA. The CDR3 spans 15 residues. V lost 2 bases and J lost 4, with 15 bases in between. CDR3 residues: CSVEFDRRVYNEQFF. The CDR3 nucleotides read TGCAGCGTTGAATTTGACAGGAGAGTTTACAATGAGCAGTTCTTC.

V usage is TRBV30 and J usage is TRBJ2-1, with a weak D call TRBD2 (5 bases). The CDR3 has 11 residues. Germline V lookup: CDR1 GTSNPN, CDR2 SVGIG (reference sequence). The CDR3 region has the DNA TGTGTTGGAGCGGCCTACAATGAGCAGTTCTTC. Translation: CVGAAYNEQFF.

The chain has TRBV29-1 and TRBJ2-1, with 9 bases matching TRBD2. CDR3 length equals 20 residues. From germline, CDR1 is SQVTM and CDR2 ANQGSEA. With V trimmed by 6 bases and J by 1 base, 22 bases remained unmatched. CDR3: CSVRGTVGGRGQNSYNEQFF. DNA for the CDR3: TGCAGCGTGAGGGGGACAGTAGGCGGGAGGGGTCAAAATTCCTACAATGAGCAGTTCTTC.

The count of this clone is one. This chain connects TRBV11-2 to TRBJ1-2; D perhaps matches TRBD1 (6 bases). Trimming cost V 5 bases and J 8 bases, with 15 bases left between them. CDR3 length: 13 amino acids. The germline gives CDR1 SGHAT, CDR2 FQNNGV. DNA of the CDR3: TGTGCCAGCAGCCCCGGGGGGGCCTGGGGCTACACCTTC. It is translated as CASSPGGAWGYTF.

Points on this clone: Other DNA sequences within the sample encode an identical CDR3. The chain is built from TRBV27 and TRBJ1-1; 9 nucleotides agree with TRBD1. The trim removed 6 bases at V and 0 bases at J, leaving 2 bases unmatched. CDR3 length equals 14 residues. Germline V lookup: CDR1 MNHEY, CDR2 SMNVEV (reference sequence). The CDR3 region has the DNA TGTGCCAGCAGGGACAGGGGTATGAACACTGAAGCTTTCTTT. Its translation: CASRDRGMNTEAFF.